This is a list of T cell receptor beta chains from one sample in a study of patients and donors after allogeneic stem cell transplantation. Via MiXCR, TCRdb re-called the RT-PCR reads, giving one row per CDR3 protein. The sample records 390,000 or so distinct CDR3 sequences, 16% being singletons. Sequencing used blood, either unsorted or a sorted T cell fraction (not recorded which). These receptor sequences come from a human donor who was either an allogeneic HSCT recipient or a stem cell or donor lymphocyte infusion donor (not recorded which). It is not recorded whose cells these are; they may come from a transplant donor. Both conserved end residues are part of each CDR3. A D gene is named only where the DNA matches it firmly. Clone size is given for some rows only: seen once, a few or many times, or a class if the clone is expanded.

>TRBV6-1|TRBJ2-4|-|-
CASSATTGAKNIQYF
TGTGCCAGCAGTGCTACGACAGGAGCCAAAAACATTCAGTACTTC
>TRBV5-1|TRBJ2-3|many|-
CASSRQTDTQYF
TGCGCCAGCAGCCGACAGACAGATACGCAGTATTTT
>TRBV5-1|TRBJ2-2|-|TRBD2
CASSLVPSGRTDGELFF
TGCGCCAGCAGCTTGGTCCCTAGCGGGAGGACTGACGGGGAGCTGTTTTTT
>TRBV20-1|TRBJ1-5|-|-
CSASLEDSNQPQHF
TGCAGTGCTAGTCTAGAGGATAGCAATCAGCCCCAGCATTTT
>TRBV11-3|TRBJ2-1|few|TRBD2
CASSSLSLLAHVNEQFF
TGTGCCAGCAGCTCGCTATCTTTACTAGCGCATGTAAATGAGCAGTTCTTC
>TRBV6-1|TRBJ1-1|few|-
CASSAQRWGFDGNGFF
TGTGCCAGCAGTGCCCAGCGATGGGGTTTTGATGGAAACGGTTTCTTT
>TRBV5-6|TRBJ1-5|-|-
CASSRRARTSNQPQHF
TGTGCCAGCAGCCGAAGGGCCCGGACAAGCAATCAGCCCCAGCATTTT
>TRBV20-1|TRBJ1-5|few|-
CSARGQYSNQPQHF
TGCAGTGCTAGAGGACAGTATAGCAATCAGCCCCAGCATTTT
>TRBV27|TRBJ1-1|-|TRBD1
CASSMSRDRGTEAFF
TGTGCCAGCAGCATGTCCCGGGACAGGGGTACTGAAGCTTTCTTT
>TRBV20-1|TRBJ2-7|-|-
CSAEQEYEQYF
TGCAGTGCTGAACAAGAATACGAGCAGTACTTC
>TRBV11-2|TRBJ2-7|few|TRBD1
CASSFLTGRRAYEQYF
TGTGCCAGCAGCTTTCTGACAGGGCGACGAGCCTACGAGCAGTACTTC
>TRBV5-1|TRBJ2-3|-|TRBD1
CASSWDRGRPDTQYF
TGCGCCAGCAGCTGGGACAGGGGGCGGCCAGATACGCAGTATTTT
>TRBV12-3/TRBV12-4|TRBJ2-5|few|-
CASSFGGVQTQYF
TGTGCCAGCAGTTTTGGAGGGGTCCAGACCCAGTACTTC
>TRBV20-1|TRBJ1-2|-|-
CSARRRGQGPYGYTF
TGCAGTGCTAGACGTAGAGGGCAGGGACCCTATGGCTACACCTTC
>TRBV12-3/TRBV12-4|TRBJ2-5|-|TRBD1
CASSADRAETQYF
TGTGCCAGCAGTGCCGACAGGGCAGAGACCCAGTACTTC
>TRBV7-3|TRBJ2-3|few|-
CASSAKFGALPQYF
TGTGCCAGCAGCGCTAAATTCGGGGCCCTTCCGCAGTATTTT
>TRBV18|TRBJ1-6|many|-
CASSAFEGKNSPLHF
TGTGCCAGCTCAGCTTTTGAGGGGAAGAATTCACCCCTCCACTTT
>TRBV5-1|TRBJ1-3|few|TRBD1
CASSREQGAKGNTIYF
TGCGCCAGCAGCAGAGAACAGGGGGCTAAGGGAAACACCATATATTTT
>TRBV12-1|TRBJ2-2|few|-
CASSFYPYAGAPLPNTGELFF
TGTGCCAGCAGCTTTTATCCCTACGCGGGGGCCCCTCTTCCGAACACCGGGGAGCTGTTTTTT
>TRBV18|TRBJ2-3|few|TRBD2
CASSSGGIGDTQYF
TGTGCCAGCTCTTCGGGAGGGATCGGAGATACGCAGTATTTT
>TRBV20-1|TRBJ2-1|few|-
CSAWDSNSYNEQFF
TGCAGTGCATGGGACTCCAACTCCTACAATGAGCAGTTCTTC
>TRBV5-1|TRBJ1-2|-|TRBD1
CASSSTGDGIYGYTF
TGCGCCAGCAGCTCGACAGGGGACGGAATCTATGGCTACACCTTC
>TRBV4-2|TRBJ1-1|-|-
CASSQSQGATEAFF
TGTGCCAGCAGCCAATCACAGGGTGCCACTGAAGCTTTCTTT
>TRBV3-1|TRBJ2-7|few|-
CASSPRGGGGGYEQYF
TGTGCCAGCAGCCCCCGAGGCGGAGGGGGCGGCTACGAGCAGTACTTC
>TRBV10-3|TRBJ2-1|few|TRBD2
CAISDIWTSGNNEQFF
TGTGCCATCAGTGATATTTGGACTAGCGGTAACAATGAGCAGTTCTTC
>TRBV10-2|TRBJ2-1|-|-
CASSDGTQVEEQFF
TGCGCCAGCAGTGACGGGACCCAGGTTGAGGAGCAGTTCTTC
>TRBV10-3|TRBJ1-1|many|TRBD1
CATEGAVNTEAFF
TGTGCCACCGAGGGGGCGGTGAACACTGAAGCTTTCTTT
>TRBV20-1|TRBJ2-7|-|TRBD1
CSATTGVSGEQYF
TGCAGTGCAACGACAGGGGTGAGTGGCGAGCAGTACTTC
>TRBV5-6|TRBJ2-1|few|-
CASSLDSAGAYNEQFF
TGTGCCAGCAGCTTGGACTCGGCAGGGGCCTACAATGAGCAGTTCTTC
>TRBV10-3|TRBJ1-4|few|-
CAISTPGDEKLFF
TGTGCCATCAGCACCCCGGGGGATGAAAAACTGTTTTTT
>TRBV5-1|TRBJ1-2|few|-
CASSLAAGARGYGYTF
TGCGCCAGCAGCTTGGCTGCGGGGGCGCGGGGCTATGGCTACACCTTC
>TRBV12-3/TRBV12-4|TRBJ2-2|few|TRBD2
CASSLDVREGKGTGELFF
TGTGCCAGCAGTTTAGATGTAAGGGAGGGGAAGGGGACCGGGGAGCTGTTTTTT
>TRBV7-9|TRBJ2-7|many|-
CASSLGGRIYEQYF
TGTGCCAGCAGCTTAGGTGGGAGGATTTACGAGCAGTACTTC